The present T cell receptor beta chain was sequenced within a study of blood T cell repertoires in COVID-19. Study-level information: The United States, Italy and Spain supplied acute and convalescent COVID-19 samples.

As handled by the study authors: Amplifying reference gene primers gave estimates of nucleated cell counts. Here immunoSEQ multiplex PCR was the method, and the copy in TCRdb shows in-frame clones only, minus some. That table is the source of V, J and clone size, and D and trimming were worked out from the DNA. The sample contains about 270,000 clones, around 81% of which appear only once. This CDR3 has 15 amino acids. Germline CDR1 reads SGHRS; CDR2 reads YFSETQ. Trimming cost V 7 bases and J 5 bases; bases outside gene matches: 13. V and J are TRBV5-1 and TRBJ2-5; 8 bases line up with TRBD1. The origin of this receptor is a woman aged 60-75 years with active or convalescent COVID-19. Sample: peripheral blood. Written as DNA, the CDR3 is TGCGCCAGCGCAATAGGACAGGGACGTGGGGAGACCCAGTACTTC. This codes for CASAIGQGRGETQYF. Full variable domain (rest looked up from reference TRBV5-1 and TRBJ2-5): KAGVTQTPRYLIKTRGQQVTLSCSPISGHRSVSWYQQTPGQGLQFLFEYFSETQRNKGNFPGRFSGRQFSNSRSEMNVSTLELGDSALYLCASAIGQGRGETQYFGPGTRLLVL.